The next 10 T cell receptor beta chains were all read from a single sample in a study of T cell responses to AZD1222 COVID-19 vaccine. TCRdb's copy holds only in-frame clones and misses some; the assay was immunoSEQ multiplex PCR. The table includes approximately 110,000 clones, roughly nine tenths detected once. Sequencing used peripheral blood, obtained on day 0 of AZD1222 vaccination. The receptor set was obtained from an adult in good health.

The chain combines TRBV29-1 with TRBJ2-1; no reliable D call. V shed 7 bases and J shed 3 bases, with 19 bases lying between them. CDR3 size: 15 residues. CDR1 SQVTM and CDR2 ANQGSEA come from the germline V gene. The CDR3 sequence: CSAQKGSPLYNEQFF. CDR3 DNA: TGCAGCGCTCAAAAAGGTAGCCCTCTCTACAATGAGCAGTTCTTC.

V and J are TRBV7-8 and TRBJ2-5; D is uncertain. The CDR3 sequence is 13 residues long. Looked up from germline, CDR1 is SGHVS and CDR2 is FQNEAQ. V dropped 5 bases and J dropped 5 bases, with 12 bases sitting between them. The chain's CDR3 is CASSPRTGETQYF. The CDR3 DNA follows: TGTGCCAGCAGCCCAAGAACCGGGGAGACCCAGTACTTC.

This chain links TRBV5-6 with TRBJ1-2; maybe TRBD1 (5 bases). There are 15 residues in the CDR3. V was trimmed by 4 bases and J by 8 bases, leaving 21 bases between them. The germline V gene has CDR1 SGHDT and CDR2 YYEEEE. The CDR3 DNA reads TGTGCCAGCAGCCCCCGGGGGTATACCATAACCGGCTACACCTTC. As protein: CASSPRGYTITGYTF. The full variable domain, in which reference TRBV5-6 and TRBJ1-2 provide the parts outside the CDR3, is DAGVTQSPTHLIKTRGQQVTLRCSPKSGHDTVSWYQQALGQGPQFIFQYYEEEERQRGNFPDRFSGHQFPNYSSELNVNALLLGDSALYLCASSPRGYTITGYTFGSGTRLTVV.

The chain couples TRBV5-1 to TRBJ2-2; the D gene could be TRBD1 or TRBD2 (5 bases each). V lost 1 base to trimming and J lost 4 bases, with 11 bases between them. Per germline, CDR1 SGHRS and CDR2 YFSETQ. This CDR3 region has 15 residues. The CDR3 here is CASSLLTGGTGELFF. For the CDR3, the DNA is TGCGCCAGCAGCTTGCTCACAGGAGGCACCGGGGAGCTGTTTTTT.

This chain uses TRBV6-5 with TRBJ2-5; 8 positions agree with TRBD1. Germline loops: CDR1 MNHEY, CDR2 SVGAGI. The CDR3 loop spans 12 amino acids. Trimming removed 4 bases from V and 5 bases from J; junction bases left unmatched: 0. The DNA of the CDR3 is TGTGCCAGCAGTTGGACAGGGGAGACCCAGTACTTC. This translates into CASSWTGETQYF.

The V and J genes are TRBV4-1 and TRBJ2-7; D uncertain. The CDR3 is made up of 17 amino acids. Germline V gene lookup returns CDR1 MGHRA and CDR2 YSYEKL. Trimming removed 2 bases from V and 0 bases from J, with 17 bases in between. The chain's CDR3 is CASSQSVYRTLSYEQYF. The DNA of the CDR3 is TGCGCCAGCAGCCAATCTGTTTACCGGACCCTCTCCTACGAGCAGTACTTC.

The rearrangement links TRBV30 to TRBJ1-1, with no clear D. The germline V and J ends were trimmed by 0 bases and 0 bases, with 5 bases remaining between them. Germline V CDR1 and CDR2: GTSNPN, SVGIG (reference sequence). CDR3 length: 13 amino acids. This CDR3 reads CAWSVLVNTEAFF. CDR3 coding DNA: TGTGCCTGGAGTGTCCTGGTGAACACTGAAGCTTTCTTT.

CDR3 in amino acids: CASSFQGDMSSYEQYF. CDR3 nucleotide sequence: TGTGCCAGCAGTTTCCAGGGGGACATGAGTTCCTACGAGCAGTACTTC. The gene calls are TRBV6-5 and TRBJ2-7, with 7 bases matching TRBD1. The CDR3 is 16 amino acids. V gave up 4 bases and J gave up 1 base; unmatched junction bases: 10. CDR1 and CDR2 from the germline V gene are MNHEY and SVGAGI.

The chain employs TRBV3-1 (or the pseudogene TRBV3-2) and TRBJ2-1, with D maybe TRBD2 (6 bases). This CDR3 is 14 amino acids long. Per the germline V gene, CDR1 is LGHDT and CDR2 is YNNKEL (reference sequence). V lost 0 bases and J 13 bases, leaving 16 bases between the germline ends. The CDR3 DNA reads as TGTGCCAGCAGCCAAGATTTAGCGGCCCGACGTCAGTTCTTC. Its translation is CASSQDLAARRQFF.

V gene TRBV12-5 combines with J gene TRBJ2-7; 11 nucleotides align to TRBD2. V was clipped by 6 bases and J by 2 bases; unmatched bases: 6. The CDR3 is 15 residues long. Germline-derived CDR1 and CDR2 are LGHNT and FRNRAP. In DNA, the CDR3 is TGTGCTAGTGGCCTAAGACTAGCGGGGACCTACGAGCAGTACTTC. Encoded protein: CASGLRLAGTYEQYF. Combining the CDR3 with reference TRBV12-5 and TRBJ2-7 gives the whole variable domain DARVTQTPRHKVTEMGQEVTMRCQPILGHNTVFWYRQTMMQGLELLAYFRNRAPLDDSGMPKDRFSAEMPDATLATLKIQPSEPRDSAVYFCASGLRLAGTYEQYFGPGTRLTVT.